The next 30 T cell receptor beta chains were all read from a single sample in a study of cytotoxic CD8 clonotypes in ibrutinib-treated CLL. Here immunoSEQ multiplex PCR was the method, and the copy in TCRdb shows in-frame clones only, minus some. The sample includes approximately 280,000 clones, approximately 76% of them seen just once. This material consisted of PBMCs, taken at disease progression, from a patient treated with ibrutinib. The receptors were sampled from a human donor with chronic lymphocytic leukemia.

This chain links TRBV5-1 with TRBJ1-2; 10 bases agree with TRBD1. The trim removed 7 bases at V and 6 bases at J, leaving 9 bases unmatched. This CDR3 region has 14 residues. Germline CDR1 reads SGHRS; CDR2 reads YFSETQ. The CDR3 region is CASAYRDRGDGYTF. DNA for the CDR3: TGCGCCAGCGCCTACCGGGACAGGGGCGATGGCTACACCTTC.

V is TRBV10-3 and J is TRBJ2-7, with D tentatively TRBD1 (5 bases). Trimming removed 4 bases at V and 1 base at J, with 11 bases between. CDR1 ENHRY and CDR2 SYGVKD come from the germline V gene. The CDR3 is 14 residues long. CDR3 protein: CAISADTLSYEQYF. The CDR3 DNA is TGTGCCATCAGTGCGGACACCCTGTCCTACGAGCAGTACTTC.

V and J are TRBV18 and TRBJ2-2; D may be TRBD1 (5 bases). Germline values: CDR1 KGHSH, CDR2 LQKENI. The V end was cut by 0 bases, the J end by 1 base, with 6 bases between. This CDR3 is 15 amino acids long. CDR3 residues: CASSPPTGNTGELFF. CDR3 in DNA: TGTGCCAGCTCACCACCTACAGGGAACACCGGGGAGCTGTTTTTT.

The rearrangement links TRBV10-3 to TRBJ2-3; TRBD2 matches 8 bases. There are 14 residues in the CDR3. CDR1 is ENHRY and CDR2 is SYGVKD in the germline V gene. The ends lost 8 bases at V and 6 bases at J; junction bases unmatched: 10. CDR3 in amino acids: CAIRPGLGSDTQYF. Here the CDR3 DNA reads TGTGCCATCCGACCGGGACTAGGCTCGGATACGCAGTATTTT.

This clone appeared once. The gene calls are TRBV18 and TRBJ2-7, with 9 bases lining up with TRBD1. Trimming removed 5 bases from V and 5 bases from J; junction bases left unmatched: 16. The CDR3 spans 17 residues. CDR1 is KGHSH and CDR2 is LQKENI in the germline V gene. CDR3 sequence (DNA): TGTGCCAGCTCAGCGAGCGACAGGGGGGGTCCTCGCCACGAGCAGTACTTC. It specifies CASSASDRGGPRHEQYF.

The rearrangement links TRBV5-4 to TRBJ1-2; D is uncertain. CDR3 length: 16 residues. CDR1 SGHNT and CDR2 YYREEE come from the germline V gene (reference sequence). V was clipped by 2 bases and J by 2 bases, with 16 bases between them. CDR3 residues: CASSFGSDYVNYGYTF. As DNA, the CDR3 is TGTGCCAGCAGCTTTGGAAGCGACTATGTCAACTATGGCTACACCTTC.

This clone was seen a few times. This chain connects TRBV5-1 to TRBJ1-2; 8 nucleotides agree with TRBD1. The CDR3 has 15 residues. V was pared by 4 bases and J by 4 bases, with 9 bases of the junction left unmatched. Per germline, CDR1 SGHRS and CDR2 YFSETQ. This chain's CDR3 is CASSAWDRTVYGYTF. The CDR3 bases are TGCGCCAGCAGCGCCTGGGACAGGACCGTCTATGGCTACACCTTC.

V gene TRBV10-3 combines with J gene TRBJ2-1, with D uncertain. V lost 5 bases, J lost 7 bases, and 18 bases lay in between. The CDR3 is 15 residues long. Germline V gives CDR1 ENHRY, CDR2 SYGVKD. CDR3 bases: TGTGCCATCAGTCAACTCTCGTCCCTGAGTAATGAGCAGTTCTTC. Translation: CAISQLSSLSNEQFF.

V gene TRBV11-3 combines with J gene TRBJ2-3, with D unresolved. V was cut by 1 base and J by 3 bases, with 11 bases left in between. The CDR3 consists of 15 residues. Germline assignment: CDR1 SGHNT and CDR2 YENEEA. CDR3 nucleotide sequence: TGTGCCAGCAGCTTAGTTCTGGGCGAAACAGATACGCAGTATTTT. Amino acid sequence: CASSLVLGETDTQYF.

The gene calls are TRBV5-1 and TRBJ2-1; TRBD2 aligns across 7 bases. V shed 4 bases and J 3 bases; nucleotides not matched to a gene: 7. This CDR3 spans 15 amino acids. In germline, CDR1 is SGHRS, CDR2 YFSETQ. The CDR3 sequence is CASSLKTSIYNEQFF. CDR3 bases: TGCGCCAGCAGCCTCAAGACTAGCATCTACAATGAGCAGTTCTTC.

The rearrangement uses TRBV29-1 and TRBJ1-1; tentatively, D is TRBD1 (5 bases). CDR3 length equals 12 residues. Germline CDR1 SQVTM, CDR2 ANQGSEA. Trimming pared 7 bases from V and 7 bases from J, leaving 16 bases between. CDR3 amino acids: CSARPGPLEAFF. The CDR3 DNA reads TGCAGCGCACGTCCGGGACCGCTTGAAGCTTTCTTT.

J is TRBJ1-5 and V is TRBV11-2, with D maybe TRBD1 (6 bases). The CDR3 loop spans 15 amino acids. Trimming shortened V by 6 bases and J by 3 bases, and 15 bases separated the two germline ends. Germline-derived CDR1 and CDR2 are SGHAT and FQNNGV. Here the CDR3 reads CASSIGAGDNQPQHF. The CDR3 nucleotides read TGTGCCAGCAGTATCGGGGCAGGGGACAATCAGCCCCAGCATTTT.

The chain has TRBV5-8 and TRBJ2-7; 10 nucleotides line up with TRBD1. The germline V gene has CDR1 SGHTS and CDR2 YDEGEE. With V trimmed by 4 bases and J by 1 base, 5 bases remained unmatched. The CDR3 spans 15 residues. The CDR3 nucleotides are TGTGCCAGCAGCCCAGGACAGGGGGGTTCCTACGAGCAGTACTTC. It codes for CASSPGQGGSYEQYF.

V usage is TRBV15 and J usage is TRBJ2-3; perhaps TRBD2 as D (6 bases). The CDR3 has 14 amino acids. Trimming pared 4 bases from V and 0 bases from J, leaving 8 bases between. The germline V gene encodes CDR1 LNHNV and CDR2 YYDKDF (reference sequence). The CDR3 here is CATSKRVSTDTQYF. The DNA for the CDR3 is TGTGCCACCAGCAAGCGGGTTAGCACAGATACGCAGTATTTT.

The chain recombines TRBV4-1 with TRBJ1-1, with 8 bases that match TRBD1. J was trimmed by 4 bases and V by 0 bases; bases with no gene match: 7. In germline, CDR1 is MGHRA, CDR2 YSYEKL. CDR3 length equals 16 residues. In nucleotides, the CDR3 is TGCGCCAGCAGCCAAGATCAGGGGGCGGGTATCACTGAAGCTTTCTTT. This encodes CASSQDQGAGITEAFF.

The DNA for the CDR3 is TGTGCCAGCAGTCAGGGGGCGCCCTACGAGCAGTACTTC. Its translation is CASSQGAPYEQYF. J is TRBJ2-7 and V is TRBV28, with 8 bases that match TRBD1. Germline assignment: CDR1 MDHEN and CDR2 SYDVKM. J lost 2 bases, V lost 5 bases, and 2 bases had no gene match. The CDR3 is 13 amino acids.

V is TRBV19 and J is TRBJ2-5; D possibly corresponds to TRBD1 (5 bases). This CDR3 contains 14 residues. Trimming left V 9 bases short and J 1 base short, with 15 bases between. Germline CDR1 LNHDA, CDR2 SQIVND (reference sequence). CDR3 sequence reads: CASRSQGPQETQYF. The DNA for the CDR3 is TGTGCCAGCAGAAGCCAGGGTCCCCAAGAGACCCAGTACTTC. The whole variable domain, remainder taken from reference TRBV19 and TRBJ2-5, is DGGITQSPKYLFRKEGQNVTLSCEQNLNHDAMYWYRQDPGQGLRLIYYSQIVNDFQKGDIAEGYSVSREKKESFPLTVTSAQKNPTAFYLCASRSQGPQETQYFGPGTRLLVL.

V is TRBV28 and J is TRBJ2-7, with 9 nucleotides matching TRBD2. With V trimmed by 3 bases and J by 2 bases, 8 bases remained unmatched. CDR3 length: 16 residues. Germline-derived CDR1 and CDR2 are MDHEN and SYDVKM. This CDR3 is CASSFPRLAGPYEQYF. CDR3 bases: TGTGCCAGCAGTTTCCCCCGGCTAGCGGGACCCTACGAGCAGTACTTC.

The chain's CDR3 is CASSQERVGDYGYTF. As DNA, the CDR3 is TGCGCCAGCAGCCAAGAGAGGGTTGGCGACTATGGCTACACCTTC. The V call is TRBV4-1, the J call TRBJ1-2; D is ambiguous. The CDR3 loop spans 15 amino acids. The germline CDR1 and CDR2 sequences are MGHRA and YSYEKL. V lost 0 bases to trimming and J lost 3 bases, with 11 bases between them.

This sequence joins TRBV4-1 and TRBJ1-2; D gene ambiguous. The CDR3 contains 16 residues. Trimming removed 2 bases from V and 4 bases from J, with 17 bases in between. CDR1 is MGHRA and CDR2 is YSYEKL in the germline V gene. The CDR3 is CASSQTIRQKSYGYTF. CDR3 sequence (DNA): TGCGCCAGCAGCCAAACGATTCGGCAGAAGAGCTATGGCTACACCTTC.

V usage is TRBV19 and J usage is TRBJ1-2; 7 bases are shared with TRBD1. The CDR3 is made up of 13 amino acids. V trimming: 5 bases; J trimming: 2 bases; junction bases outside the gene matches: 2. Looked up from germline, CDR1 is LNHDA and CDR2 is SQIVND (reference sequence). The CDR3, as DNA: TGTGCCAGTAGTCAGGGGGGGAACTATGGCTACACCTTC. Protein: CASSQGGNYGYTF. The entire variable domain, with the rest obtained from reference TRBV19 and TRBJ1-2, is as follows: DGGITQSPKYLFRKEGQNVTLSCEQNLNHDAMYWYRQDPGQGLRLIYYSQIVNDFQKGDIAEGYSVSREKKESFPLTVTSAQKNPTAFYLCASSQGGNYGYTFGSGTRLTVV.

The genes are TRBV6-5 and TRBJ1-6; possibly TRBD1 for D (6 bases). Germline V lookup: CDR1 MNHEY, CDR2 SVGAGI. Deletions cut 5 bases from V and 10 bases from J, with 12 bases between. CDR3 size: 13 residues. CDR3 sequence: CASSPGEFSPLHF. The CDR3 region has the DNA TGTGCCAGCAGTCCAGGGGAATTCTCACCCCTCCACTTT.

The CDR3 DNA follows: TGTGCCATCAGGCCGGGACTAGCGGGGGGGAAAATCGCCTACAATGAGCAGTTCTTC. Translating gives CAIRPGLAGGKIAYNEQFF. The V and J genes are TRBV10-3 and TRBJ2-1, with 16 bases lining up with TRBD2. The CDR3 contains 19 residues. V was pared by 6 bases and J by 2 bases, with 10 bases of the junction left unmatched. The germline gives CDR1 ENHRY, CDR2 SYGVKD.

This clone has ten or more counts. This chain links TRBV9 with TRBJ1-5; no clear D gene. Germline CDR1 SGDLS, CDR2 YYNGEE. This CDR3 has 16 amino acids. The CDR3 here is CGPNVGRAFSNQPQHF. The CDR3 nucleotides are TGTGGCCCGAATGTCGGAAGGGCCTTTAGCAATCAGCCCCAGCATTTT.

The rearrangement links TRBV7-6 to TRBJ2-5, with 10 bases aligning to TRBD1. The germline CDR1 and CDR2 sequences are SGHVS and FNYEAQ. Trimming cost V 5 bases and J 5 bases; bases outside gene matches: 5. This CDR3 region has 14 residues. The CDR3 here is CASSLTGGRETQYF. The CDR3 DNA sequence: TGTGCCAGCAGCCTGACAGGGGGCCGGGAGACCCAGTACTTC.

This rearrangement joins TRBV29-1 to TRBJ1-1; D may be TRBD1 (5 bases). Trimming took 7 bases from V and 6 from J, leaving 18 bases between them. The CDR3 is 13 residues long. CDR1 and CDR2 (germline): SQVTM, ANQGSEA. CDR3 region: CSATQGRDAEAFF. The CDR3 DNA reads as TGCAGCGCCACCCAGGGAAGGGACGCTGAAGCTTTCTTT.

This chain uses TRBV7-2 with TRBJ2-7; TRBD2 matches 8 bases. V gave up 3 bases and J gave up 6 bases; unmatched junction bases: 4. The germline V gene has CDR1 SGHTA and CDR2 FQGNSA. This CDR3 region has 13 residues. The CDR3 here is CASSLAGGFEQYF. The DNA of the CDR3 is TGTGCCAGCAGCTTGGCGGGAGGTTTCGAGCAGTACTTC.

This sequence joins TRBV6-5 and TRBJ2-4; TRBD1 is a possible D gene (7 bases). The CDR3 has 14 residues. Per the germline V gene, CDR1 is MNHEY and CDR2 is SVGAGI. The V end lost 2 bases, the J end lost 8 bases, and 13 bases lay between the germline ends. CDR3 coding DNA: TGTGCCAGCAGTTACGGTCAGGGGGAGGACATTCAGTACTTC. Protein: CASSYGQGEDIQYF.

CDR3 DNA sequence: TGTGCCATCAGCGGGACAGGGGGGTCAACTAATGAAAAACTGTTTTTT. It codes for CAISGTGGSTNEKLFF. The chain has TRBV10-3 and TRBJ1-4, with TRBD1 matching 11 bases. In germline, CDR1 is ENHRY, CDR2 SYGVKD. The CDR3 runs to 16 residues. Trimming removed 6 bases from V and 0 bases from J; junction bases left unmatched: 3.

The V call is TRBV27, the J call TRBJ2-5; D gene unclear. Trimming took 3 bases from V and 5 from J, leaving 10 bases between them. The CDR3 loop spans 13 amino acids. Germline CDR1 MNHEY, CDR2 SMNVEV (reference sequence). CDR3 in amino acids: CASSFSIRETQYF. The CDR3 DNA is TGTGCCAGCAGTTTCTCGATTCGGGAGACCCAGTACTTC.